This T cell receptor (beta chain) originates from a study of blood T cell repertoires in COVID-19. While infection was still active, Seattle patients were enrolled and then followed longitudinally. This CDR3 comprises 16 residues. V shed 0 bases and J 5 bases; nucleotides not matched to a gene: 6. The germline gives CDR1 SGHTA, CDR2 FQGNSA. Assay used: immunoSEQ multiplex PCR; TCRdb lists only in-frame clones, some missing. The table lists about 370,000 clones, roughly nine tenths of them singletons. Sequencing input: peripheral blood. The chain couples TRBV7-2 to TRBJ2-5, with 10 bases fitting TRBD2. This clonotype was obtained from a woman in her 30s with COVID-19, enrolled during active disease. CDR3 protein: CASSLAPSGGGETQYF. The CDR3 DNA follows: TGTGCCAGCAGCTTAGCGCCTAGCGGGGGCGGTGAGACCCAGTACTTC.